Each of the 9 T cell receptor beta chains below was sequenced from the same sample in a study of T cell clonality in common variable immunodeficiency. The repertoire was sequenced with immunoSEQ multiplex PCR; TCRdb's copy has only in-frame clones and lacks some. The record shows some 45,000 clones for this sample, with no singletons present. Source material: peripheral blood mononuclear cells. All receptors derive from a person aged 18 to 75 in good health.

This clone has a handful of counts. The read comes to an end 3 residues before the CDR3 does, leaving the germline J gene to fill in the end. V gene TRBV20-1 combines with J gene TRBJ1-2; D unclear. The CDR3 totals 13 residues. From germline, CDR1 is DFQATT and CDR2 SNEGSKA (reference sequence). The covered CDR3 bases are TGCAGTGTTGGGCGGATAACTAGCGACGAC. Protein product: CSVGRITSDD. The whole CDR3 protein is CSVGRITSDDYTF.

Many counts were recorded for this clone. The read gets to within 3 residues of the CDR3 end, and the germline J gene fills in the rest. The chain joins TRBV5-1 to TRBJ2-5; 9 nucleotides align to TRBD2. Germline V gene data show CDR1 as SGHRS and CDR2 as YFSETQ. The trim removed 4 bases at V and 3 bases at J, leaving 10 bases unmatched. The CDR3 spans 16 residues. The covered CDR3 bases are TGCGCCAGCAGCACATTCGCTAGCGGGACCAAAGAGACC. It encodes CASSTFASGTKET. The whole CDR3 is CASSTFASGTKETQYF.

Many counts were recorded for this clone. The read gets to within 3 residues of the CDR3 end, and the germline J gene fills in the rest. V is TRBV19 and J is TRBJ2-7, with 12 bases lining up with TRBD2. Germline trimming cut 6 bases from V and 2 bases from J; bases unmatched to any gene: 2. Germline lookup yields CDR1 LNHDA and CDR2 SQIVND (reference sequence). This CDR3 spans 14 amino acids. CDR3 protein: CASSLAGGPYEQYF. The part of the CDR3 DNA that was read is TGTGCCAGTAGCCTAGCGGGAGGGCCCTACGAG.

This clone has at least ten counts. The CDR3 end lies 3 residues beyond the end of the read and is filled in from the germline J gene. V usage is TRBV20-1 and J usage is TRBJ1-4; TRBD1 is a possible D gene (6 bases). The V end lost 6 bases, the J end lost 3 bases, and 14 bases lay between the germline ends. Per germline, CDR1 DFQATT and CDR2 SNEGSKA (reference sequence). This CDR3 has 14 amino acids. The DNA read from the CDR3 is TGCAGTGCACCCAGGGGTCCGGCTAATGAAAAA. Translated: CSAPRGPANEK. The entire CDR3 protein reads CSAPRGPANEKLFF.

This clone was seen repeatedly, ten times or more. The read is 3 residues too short to cover the CDR3 end, so that end is filled in from the germline J gene. The rearrangement joins TRBV7-2 to TRBJ1-5; D not resolved. The germline V and J ends were trimmed by 4 bases and 0 bases, with 4 bases remaining between them. This CDR3 region has 13 residues. The V gene's germline CDR1 is SGHTA and CDR2 FQGNSA. The CDR3 region is CASSYYSNQPQHF. CDR3 DNA, as far as it was read: TGTGCCAGCAGCTACTATAGCAATCAGCCC.

This clone was detected ten times or more. The read ends 3 residues before the CDR3 terminus; that terminus is restored from the germline J gene. The V gene is TRBV19, the J gene TRBJ1-6, with a weak D call TRBD1 (6 bases). Per the germline V gene, CDR1 is LNHDA and CDR2 is SQIVND (reference sequence). The CDR3 sequence is 16 residues long. V lost 5 bases, J lost 5 bases, and 16 bases lay in between. CDR3 DNA, as far as it was read: TGTGCCAGTAGTCGGACAGAACTATCCAATAATTCACCC. It is translated as CASSRTELSNNSP. From start to end, the CDR3 is CASSRTELSNNSPLHF.

This clone was observed many times. The sequence runs out 3 residues before the end of the CDR3; the remainder is reconstructed from the germline J gene. The rearrangement links TRBV2 to TRBJ2-5; a weak D match, TRBD1 (5 bases). The CDR3 totals 17 residues. CDR1 is SNHLY, CDR2 FYNNEI, per germline. V shed 8 bases and J shed 0 bases, with 22 bases lying between them. CDR3 DNA, as far as it was read: TGTGCCAGCGTTTTCCCCCGACTTCAGACAGACCAAGAGACC. Protein product: CASVFPRLQTDQET. The full CDR3 protein reads CASVFPRLQTDQETQYF.

In this sample, this clone turned up many times. Coverage ceases 3 residues before the CDR3 finishes, and the germline J gene fills in the end. The rearrangement uses TRBV24-1 and TRBJ2-7, with 10 bases identical to TRBD2. Germline-derived CDR1 and CDR2 are KGHDR and SFDVKD. Trimming removed 2 bases from V and 3 bases from J; junction bases left unmatched: 3. The length of the CDR3 is 15 residues. CDR3 protein: CATSDWTSGNYEQYF. CDR3 bases read: TGTGCCACCAGTGATTGGACTAGCGGCAACTACGAG.

This clone was observed a handful of times. The sequence runs out 3 residues before the end of the CDR3; the remainder is reconstructed from the germline J gene. The V gene is TRBV19, the J gene TRBJ1-2; D not certain. This CDR3 comprises 17 residues. Germline CDR1 and CDR2: LNHDA and SQIVND (reference sequence). CDR3 residues: CASSTQPYRGSMNDYTF. The DNA read from the CDR3 is TGTGCCAGTAGTACCCAGCCCTACCGCGGGAGTATGAATGAC.